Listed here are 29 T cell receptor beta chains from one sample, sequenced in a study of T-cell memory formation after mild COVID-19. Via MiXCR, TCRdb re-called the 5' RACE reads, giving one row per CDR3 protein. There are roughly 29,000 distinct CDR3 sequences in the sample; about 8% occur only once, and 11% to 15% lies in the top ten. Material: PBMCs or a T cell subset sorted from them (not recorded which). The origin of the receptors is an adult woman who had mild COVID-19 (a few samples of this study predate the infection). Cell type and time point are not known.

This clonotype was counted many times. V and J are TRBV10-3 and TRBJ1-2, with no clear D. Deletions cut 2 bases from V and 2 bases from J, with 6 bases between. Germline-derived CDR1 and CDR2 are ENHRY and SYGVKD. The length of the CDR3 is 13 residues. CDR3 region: CAISEEGNYGYTF. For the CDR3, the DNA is TGTGCCATCAGTGAGGAGGGCAACTATGGCTACACCTTC.

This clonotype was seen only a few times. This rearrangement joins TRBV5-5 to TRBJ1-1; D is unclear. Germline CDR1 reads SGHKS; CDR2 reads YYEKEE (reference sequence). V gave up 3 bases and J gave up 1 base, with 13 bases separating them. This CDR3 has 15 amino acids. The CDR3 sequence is CASSSKTDGNTEAFF. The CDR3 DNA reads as TGTGCCAGCAGCTCTAAGACGGACGGGAACACTGAAGCTTTCTTT.

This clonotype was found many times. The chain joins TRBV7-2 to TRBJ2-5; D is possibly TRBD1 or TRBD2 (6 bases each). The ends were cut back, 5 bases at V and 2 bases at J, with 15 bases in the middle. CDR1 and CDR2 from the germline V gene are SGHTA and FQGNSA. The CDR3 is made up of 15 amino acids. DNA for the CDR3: TGTGCCAGCAGCCCCCGGAGGGGGTTACAAGAGACCCAGTACTTC. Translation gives CASSPRRGLQETQYF.

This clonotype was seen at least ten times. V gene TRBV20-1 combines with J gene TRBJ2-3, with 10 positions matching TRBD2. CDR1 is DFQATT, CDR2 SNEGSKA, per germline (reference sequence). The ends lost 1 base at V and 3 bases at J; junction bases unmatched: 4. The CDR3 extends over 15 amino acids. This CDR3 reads CSARVASGRTDTQYF. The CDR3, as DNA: TGCAGTGCTAGAGTGGCTAGCGGGAGAACAGATACGCAGTATTTT.

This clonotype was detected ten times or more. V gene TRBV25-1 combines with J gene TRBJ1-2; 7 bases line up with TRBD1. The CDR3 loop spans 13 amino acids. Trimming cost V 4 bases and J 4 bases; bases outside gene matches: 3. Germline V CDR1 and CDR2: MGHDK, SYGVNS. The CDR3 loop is CASSAGQIYGYTF. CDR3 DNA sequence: TGTGCCAGCAGTGCGGGACAGATCTATGGCTACACCTTC.

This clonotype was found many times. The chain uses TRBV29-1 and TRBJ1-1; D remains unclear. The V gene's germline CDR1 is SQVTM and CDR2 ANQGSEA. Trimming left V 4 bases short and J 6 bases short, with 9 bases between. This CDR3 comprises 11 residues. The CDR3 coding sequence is TGCAGCGTTGTAGTTGGACCTGAAGCTTTCTTT. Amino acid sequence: CSVVVGPEAFF.

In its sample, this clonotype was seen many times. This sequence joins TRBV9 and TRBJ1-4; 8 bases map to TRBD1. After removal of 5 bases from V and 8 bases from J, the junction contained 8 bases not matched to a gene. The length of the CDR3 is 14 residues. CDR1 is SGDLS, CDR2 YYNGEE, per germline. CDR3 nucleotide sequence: TGTGCCAGCAGAACCGGGACAGGAGCCGAAAAACTGTTTTTT. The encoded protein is CASRTGTGAEKLFF.

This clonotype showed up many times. The CDR3 protein is CASSSARLYEQYF. For the CDR3, the DNA is TGTGCCAGCAGCTCCGCCAGGCTCTACGAGCAGTACTTC. This sequence joins TRBV7-2 and TRBJ2-7; D ambiguous. Trimming left V 4 bases short and J 3 bases short, with 10 bases between. The V gene's germline CDR1 is SGHTA and CDR2 FQGNSA. The CDR3 spans 13 residues.

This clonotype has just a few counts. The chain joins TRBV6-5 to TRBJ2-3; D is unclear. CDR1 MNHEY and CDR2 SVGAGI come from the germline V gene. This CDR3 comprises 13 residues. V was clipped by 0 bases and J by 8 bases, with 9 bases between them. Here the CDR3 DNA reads TGTGCCAGCAGTTACTCTCGGGCCCTTACGCAGTATTTT. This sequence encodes CASSYSRALTQYF.

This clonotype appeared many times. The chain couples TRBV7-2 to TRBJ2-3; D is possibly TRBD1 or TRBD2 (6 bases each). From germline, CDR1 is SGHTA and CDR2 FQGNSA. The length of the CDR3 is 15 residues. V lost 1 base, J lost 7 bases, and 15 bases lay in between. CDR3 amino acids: CASSLVSGGANTQYF. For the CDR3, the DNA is TGTGCCAGCAGCTTAGTTTCCGGGGGCGCAAATACGCAGTATTTT.

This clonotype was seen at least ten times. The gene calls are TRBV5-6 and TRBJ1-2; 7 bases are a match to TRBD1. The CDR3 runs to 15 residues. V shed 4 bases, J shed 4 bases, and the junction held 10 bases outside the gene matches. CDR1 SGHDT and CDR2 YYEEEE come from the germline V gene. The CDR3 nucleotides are TGTGCCAGCAGCCCCTCGCCGACAGGGTCCTATGGCTACACCTTC. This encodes CASSPSPTGSYGYTF.

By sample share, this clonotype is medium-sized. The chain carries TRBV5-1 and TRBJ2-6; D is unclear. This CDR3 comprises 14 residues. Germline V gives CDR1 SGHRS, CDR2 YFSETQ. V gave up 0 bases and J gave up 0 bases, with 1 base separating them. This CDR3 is CASSLDSGANVLTF. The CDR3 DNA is TGCGCCAGCAGCTTGGACTCTGGGGCCAACGTCCTGACTTTC.

DNA for the CDR3: TGCGCCAGCAGCCAAGACCCGGGCCGGGTGGGGCAGCCCCAGCATTTT. It translates to CASSQDPGRVGQPQHF. The V gene is TRBV4-1, the J gene TRBJ1-5; D gene uncertain. The CDR3 runs 16 residues. Germline CDR1 is MGHRA and CDR2 is YSYEKL. V shed 0 bases and J shed 7 bases, with 16 bases lying between them.

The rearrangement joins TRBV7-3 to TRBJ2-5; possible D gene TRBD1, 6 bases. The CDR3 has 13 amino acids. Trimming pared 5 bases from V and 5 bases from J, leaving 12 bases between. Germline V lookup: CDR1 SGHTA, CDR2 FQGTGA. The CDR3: CASSVTGYETQYF. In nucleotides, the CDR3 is TGTGCCAGCAGCGTGACAGGTTACGAGACCCAGTACTTC.

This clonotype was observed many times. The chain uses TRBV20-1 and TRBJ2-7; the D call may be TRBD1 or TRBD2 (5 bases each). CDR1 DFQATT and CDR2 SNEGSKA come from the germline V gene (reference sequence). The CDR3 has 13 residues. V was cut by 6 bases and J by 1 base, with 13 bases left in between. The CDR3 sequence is CSASRDVSYEQYF. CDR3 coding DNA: TGCAGTGCGAGCCGGGACGTGTCCTACGAGCAGTACTTC.

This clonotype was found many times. This CDR3 is CASLGETGNTIYF. CDR3 nucleotides: TGTGCCAGCTTGGGGGAGACTGGAAACACCATATATTTT. The V and J genes are TRBV2 and TRBJ1-3; possible D gene TRBD1, 5 bases. The CDR3 totals 13 residues. Trimming removed 8 bases at V and 2 bases at J, with 10 bases between. CDR1 is SNHLY, CDR2 FYNNEI, per germline.

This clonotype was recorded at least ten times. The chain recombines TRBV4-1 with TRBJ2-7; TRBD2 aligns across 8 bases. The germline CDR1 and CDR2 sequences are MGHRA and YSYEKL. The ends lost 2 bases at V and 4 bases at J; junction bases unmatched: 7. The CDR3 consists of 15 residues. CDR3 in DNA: TGCGCCAGCAGCCAACGCAGCGCGGGGGGATACGAGCAGTACTTC. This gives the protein CASSQRSAGGYEQYF.

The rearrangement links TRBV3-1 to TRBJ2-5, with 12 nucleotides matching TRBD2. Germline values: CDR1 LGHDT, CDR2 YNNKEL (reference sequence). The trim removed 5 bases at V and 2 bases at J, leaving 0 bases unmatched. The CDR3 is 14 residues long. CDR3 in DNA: TGTGCCAGCAGCACTAGCGGGGGGCAAGAGACCCAGTACTTC. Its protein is CASSTSGGQETQYF.

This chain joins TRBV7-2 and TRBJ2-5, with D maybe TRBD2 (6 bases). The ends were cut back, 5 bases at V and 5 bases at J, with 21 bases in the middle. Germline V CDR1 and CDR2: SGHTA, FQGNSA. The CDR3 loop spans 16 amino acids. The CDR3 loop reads CASSVPPGGGGETQYF. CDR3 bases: TGTGCCAGCAGCGTCCCCCCCGGGGGAGGAGGCGAGACCCAGTACTTC.

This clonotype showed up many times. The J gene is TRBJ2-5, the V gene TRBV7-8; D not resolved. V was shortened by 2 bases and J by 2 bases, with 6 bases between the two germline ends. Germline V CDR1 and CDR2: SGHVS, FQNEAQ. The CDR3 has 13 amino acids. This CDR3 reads CASSLYQQETQYF. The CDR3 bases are TGTGCCAGCAGCTTATACCAGCAAGAGACCCAGTACTTC.

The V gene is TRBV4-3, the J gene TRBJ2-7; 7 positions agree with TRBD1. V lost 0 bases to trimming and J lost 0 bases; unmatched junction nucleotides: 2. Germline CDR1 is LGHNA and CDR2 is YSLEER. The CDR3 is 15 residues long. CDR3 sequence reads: CASSQDGQDSYEQYF. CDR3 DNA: TGCGCCAGCAGCCAAGATGGACAGGACTCCTACGAGCAGTACTTC.

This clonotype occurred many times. The CDR3 DNA follows: TGTGCCAGCAGCCAGGGACAGGGTCGGGAAAAACTGTTTTTT. This encodes CASSQGQGREKLFF. V gene TRBV7-9 combines with J gene TRBJ1-4; 9 nucleotides agree with TRBD1. V was pared by 5 bases and J by 8 bases, with 6 bases of the junction left unmatched. CDR1 is SEHNR, CDR2 FQNEAQ, per germline (reference sequence). CDR3 size: 14 residues.

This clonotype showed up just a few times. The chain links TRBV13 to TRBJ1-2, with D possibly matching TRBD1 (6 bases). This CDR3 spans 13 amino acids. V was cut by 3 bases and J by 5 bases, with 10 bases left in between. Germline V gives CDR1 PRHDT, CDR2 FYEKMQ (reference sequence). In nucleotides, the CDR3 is TGTGCCAGCAGCTTCACAGGGCTGTATGGCTACACCTTC. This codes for CASSFTGLYGYTF.

CDR3 sequence (DNA): TGTGCCATCAGCGAGGACAGGGGGAAAGGGTACGAGCAGTACGTC. It encodes CAISEDRGKGYEQYV. The rearrangement uses TRBV10-3 and TRBJ2-7; 10 nucleotides line up with TRBD1. Germline values: CDR1 ENHRY, CDR2 SYGVKD. CDR3 length: 15 residues. Trimming cost V 6 bases and J 4 bases; bases outside gene matches: 9.

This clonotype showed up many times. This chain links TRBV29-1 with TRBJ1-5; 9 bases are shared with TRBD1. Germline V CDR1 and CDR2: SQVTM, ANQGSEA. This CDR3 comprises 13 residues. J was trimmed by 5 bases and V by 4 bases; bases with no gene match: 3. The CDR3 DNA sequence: TGCAGCGTTGGGTGGACAGGGGATCAGCCCCAGCATTTT. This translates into CSVGWTGDQPQHF.

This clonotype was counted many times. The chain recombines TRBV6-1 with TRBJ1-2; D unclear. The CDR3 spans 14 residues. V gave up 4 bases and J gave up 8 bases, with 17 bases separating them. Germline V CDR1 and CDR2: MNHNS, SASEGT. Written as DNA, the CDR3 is TGTGCCAGCAGTGGCTCCCCTAGTCGTGGAGGCTACACCTTC. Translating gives CASSGSPSRGGYTF.

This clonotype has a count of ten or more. The CDR3 is CASSPRFTGGFSPYGYTF. The DNA for the CDR3 is TGTGCCAGCAGCCCAAGATTTACAGGGGGCTTCTCCCCCTATGGCTACACCTTC. This chain uses TRBV3-1 with TRBJ1-2; TRBD1 matches at 9 bases. The V segment lost 4 bases and the J segment 4 bases; nucleotides outside the gene matches: 16. This CDR3 has 18 residues. CDR1 and CDR2 (germline): LGHDT, YNNKEL (reference sequence).

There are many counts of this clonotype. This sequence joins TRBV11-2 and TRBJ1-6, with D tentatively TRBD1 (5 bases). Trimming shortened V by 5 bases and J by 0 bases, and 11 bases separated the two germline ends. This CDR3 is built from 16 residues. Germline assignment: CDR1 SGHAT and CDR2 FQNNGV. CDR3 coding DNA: TGTGCCAGCAGCGTTTCAGGGTACTCCTATAATTCACCCCTCCACTTT. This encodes CASSVSGYSYNSPLHF.

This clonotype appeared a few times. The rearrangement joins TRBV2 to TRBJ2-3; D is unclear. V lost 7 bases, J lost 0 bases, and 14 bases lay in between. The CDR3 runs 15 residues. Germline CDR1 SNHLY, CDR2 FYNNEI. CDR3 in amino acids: CASMGWAGSTDTQYF. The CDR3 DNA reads TGTGCCAGCATGGGGTGGGCCGGTAGCACAGATACGCAGTATTTT.